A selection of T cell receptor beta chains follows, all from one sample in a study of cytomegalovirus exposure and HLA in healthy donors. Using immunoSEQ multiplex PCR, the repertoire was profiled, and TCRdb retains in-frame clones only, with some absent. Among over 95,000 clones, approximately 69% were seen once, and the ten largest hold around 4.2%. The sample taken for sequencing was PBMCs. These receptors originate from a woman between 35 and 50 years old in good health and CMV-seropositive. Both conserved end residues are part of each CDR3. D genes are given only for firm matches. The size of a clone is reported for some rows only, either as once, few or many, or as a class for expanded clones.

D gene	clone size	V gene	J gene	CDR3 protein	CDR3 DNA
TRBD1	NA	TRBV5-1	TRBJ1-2	CASRPGTGGFGYTF	TGCGCCAGCAGGCCCGGGACAGGGGGCTTTGGCTACACCTTC
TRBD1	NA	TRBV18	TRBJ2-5	CASSPDRGKTQYF	TGTGCCAGCTCACCCGACAGGGGAAAGACCCAGTACTTC
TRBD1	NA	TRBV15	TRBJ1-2	CATSRDRGYGYTF	TGTGCCACCAGCAGGGACAGGGGGTATGGCTACACCTTC
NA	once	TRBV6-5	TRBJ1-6	CASSYSGGVRSSPLHF	TGTGCCAGCAGTTACTCGGGGGGGGTCCGGAGTTCACCCCTCCACTTT
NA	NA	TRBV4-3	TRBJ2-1	CASSQAGGGDEQFF	TGCGCCAGCAGCCAAGCGGGGGGCGGAGATGAGCAGTTCTTC
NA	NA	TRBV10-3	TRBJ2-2	CAISEQGGSGELFF	TGTGCCATCAGTGAACAGGGTGGCAGCGGGGAGCTGTTTTTT
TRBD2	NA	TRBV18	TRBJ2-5	CASSPPLAGVIGETQYF	TGTGCCAGCTCACCACCGTTGGCGGGAGTAATCGGGGAGACCCAGTACTTC
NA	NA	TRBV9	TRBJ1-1	CASSASRVPNTEAFF	TGTGCCAGCAGCGCGTCCAGGGTACCGAACACTGAAGCTTTCTTT
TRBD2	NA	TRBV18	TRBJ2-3	CASSPPSGARTDTQYF	TGTGCCAGCTCACCACCGAGCGGGGCTCGCACAGATACGCAGTATTTT
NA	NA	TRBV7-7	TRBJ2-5	CASSSTQGQETQYF	TGTGCTAGCAGCTCCACCCAGGGCCAAGAGACCCAGTACTTC
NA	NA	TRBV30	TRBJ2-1	CAWSVLAGPYNEQFF	TGTGCCTGGAGTGTACTGGCGGGTCCTTACAATGAGCAGTTCTTC
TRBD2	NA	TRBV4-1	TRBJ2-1	CASSHRTSGGFYNEQFF	TGCGCCAGCAGCCATAGGACTAGCGGGGGATTCTACAATGAGCAGTTCTTC
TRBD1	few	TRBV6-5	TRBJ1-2	CASSYVQGARGYTF	TGTGCCAGCAGTTACGTACAGGGGGCTAGAGGCTACACCTTC
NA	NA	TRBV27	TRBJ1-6	CASSSAGPATETDF	TGTGCCAGCAGCTCAGCGGGACCGGCTACTGAGACGGACTTT
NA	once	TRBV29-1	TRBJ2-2	CSVFTGDNTGELFF	TGCAGCGTGTTTACGGGGGACAACACCGGGGAGCTGTTTTTT
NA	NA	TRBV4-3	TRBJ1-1	CASSQDGEQFTEAFF	TGCGCCAGCAGCCAAGATGGGGAGCAATTCACTGAAGCTTTCTTT
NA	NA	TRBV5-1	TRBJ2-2	CASSLVQGGTGELFF	TGCGCCAGCAGCTTGGTCCAGGGTGGGACCGGGGAGCTGTTTTTT
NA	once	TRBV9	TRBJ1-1	CASSVADIPNFGTEAFF	TGTGCCAGCAGCGTAGCCGATATTCCAAATTTCGGCACTGAAGCTTTCTTT
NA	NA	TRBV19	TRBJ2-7	CASSIQTGIEQYF	TGTGCCAGTAGTATTCAAACAGGAATTGAGCAGTACTTC
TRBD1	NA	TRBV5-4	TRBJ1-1	CASSQRQGAEAFF	TGTGCCAGCAGCCAGAGACAGGGCGCTGAAGCTTTCTTT
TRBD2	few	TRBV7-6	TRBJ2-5	CASARGRQETQYF	TGTGCCAGCGCCCGCGGGAGACAAGAGACCCAGTACTTC
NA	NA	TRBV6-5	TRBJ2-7	CASSYSLTGSDYEQYF	TGTGCCAGCAGTTATTCCCTCACAGGTTCTGACTACGAGCAGTACTTC
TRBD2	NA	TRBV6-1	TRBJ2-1	CASSPGRTIYNEQFF	TGTGCCAGCAGTCCCGGGAGGACGATCTACAATGAGCAGTTCTTC
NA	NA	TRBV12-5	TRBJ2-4	CASGLGAGKNIQYF	TGTGCTAGTGGTTTGGGGGCTGGCAAAAACATTCAGTACTTC
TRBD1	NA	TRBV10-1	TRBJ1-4	CASSPTGGYEKLFF	TGCGCCAGCAGCCCGACAGGGGGCTATGAAAAACTGTTTTTT
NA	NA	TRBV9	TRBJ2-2	CASSHAMGANTGELFF	TGTGCCAGCAGCCACGCGATGGGCGCGAACACCGGGGAGCTGTTTTTT
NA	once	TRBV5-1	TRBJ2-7	CASSSTSTSRTYEQYF	TGCGCCAGCAGCTCAACAAGCACTAGCCGTACCTACGAGCAGTACTTC
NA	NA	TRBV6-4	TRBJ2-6	CASSAAPEGGGSGANVLTF	TGTGCCAGCAGTGCCGCCCCCGAGGGAGGCGGCTCTGGGGCCAACGTCCTGACTTTC
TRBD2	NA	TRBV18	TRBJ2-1	CASSPLAGAGVAYNEQFF	TGTGCCAGCTCACCCTTAGCGGGAGCTGGAGTCGCCTACAATGAGCAGTTCTTC
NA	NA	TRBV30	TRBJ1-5	CACGGWYQPQHF	TGTGCCTGTGGAGGGTGGTATCAGCCCCAGCATTTT
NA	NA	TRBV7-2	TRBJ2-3	CASSERSTDTQYF	TGTGCCAGCAGCGAACGTAGTACAGATACGCAGTATTTT
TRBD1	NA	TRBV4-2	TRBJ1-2	CASSRHGQGDGYTF	TGTGCCAGCAGCCGACATGGACAGGGGGATGGCTACACCTTC
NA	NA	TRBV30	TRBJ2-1	CAWSGEYNEQFF	TGTGCCTGGAGCGGTGAATACAATGAGCAGTTCTTC
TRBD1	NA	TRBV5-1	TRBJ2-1	CASSWSDRGQRRFF	TGCGCCAGCAGCTGGTCGGACAGGGGCCAGAGAAGGTTCTTC
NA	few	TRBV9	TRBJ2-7	CASSVWGDSYEQYF	TGTGCCAGCAGCGTATGGGGGGATTCCTACGAGCAGTACTTC
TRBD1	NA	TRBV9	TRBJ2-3	CASSVGITGETDTQYF	TGTGCCAGCAGCGTAGGAATTACAGGGGAGACAGATACGCAGTATTTT
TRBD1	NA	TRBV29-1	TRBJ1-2	CSGQGGTGDNYGYTF	TGCAGCGGGCAGGGCGGGACAGGAGATAACTATGGCTACACCTTC
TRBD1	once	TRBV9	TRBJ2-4	CASSVSGTGINIQYF	TGTGCCAGCAGCGTATCTGGGACAGGAATAAACATTCAGTACTTC
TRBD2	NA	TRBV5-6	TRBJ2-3	CASSLGTSGGADTQYF	TGTGCCAGCAGCCTAGGGACTAGCGGGGGAGCAGATACGCAGTATTTT
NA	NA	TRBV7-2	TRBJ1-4	CASSLGGRGNEKLFF	TGTGCCAGCAGCTTGGGCGGCAGGGGTAATGAAAAACTGTTTTTT
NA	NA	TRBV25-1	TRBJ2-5	CASSSYGGTGQETQYF	TGTGCCAGCAGTTCTTATGGGGGGACTGGCCAAGAGACCCAGTACTTC
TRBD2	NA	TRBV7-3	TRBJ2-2	CASSTGLGDTGELFF	TGTGCCAGCAGCACCGGACTAGGGGACACCGGGGAGCTGTTTTTT
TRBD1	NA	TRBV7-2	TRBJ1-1	CASSLDDRGPWNTEAFF	TGTGCCAGCAGCTTAGACGACAGGGGGCCTTGGAACACTGAAGCTTTCTTT
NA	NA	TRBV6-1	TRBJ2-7	CASSEWTGYEQYF	TGTGCCAGCAGTGAATGGACGGGGTACGAGCAGTACTTC